This TCR beta chain was sequenced during a study of blood T cell repertoires in COVID-19. As for the study in general: Some COVID-19 samples were acute and others convalescent; all came from the United States, Italy and Spain. Sources were T cells, B-cell-depleted T cells, or PBMCs; the material itself was cDNA or gDNA.

CDR1 and CDR2 from the germline V gene are SGHRS and YFSETQ. Trimming took 3 bases from V and 3 from J, leaving 21 bases between them. This CDR3 is 17 amino acids long. This clone was detected a few times. Authors' data handling: Reference gene primers were amplified, and this amplification served to estimate nucleated cell counts. Here immunoSEQ multiplex PCR was the method, and the copy in TCRdb shows in-frame clones only, minus some. V and J calls and clone size are as listed in that table; D and trimming were resolved from the DNA. In the table there are more than 11,000 clones, over 75% of which are singletons.

Sequenced input: peripheral blood. This chain connects TRBV5-1 to TRBJ1-2, with a weak D call TRBD1 (6 bases). This TCR was recovered from a man aged 45 to 65 with active COVID-19. The CDR3 is CASSWGFGTRGYYGYTF. The CDR3 nucleotides are TGCGCCAGCAGCTGGGGATTTGGGACAAGAGGCTACTATGGCTACACCTTC.